This T cell receptor (beta chain) was recovered during a study of shared clonotypes between healthy human individuals. Overall study findings and caveats: In contrast to clonotypes shared by all four donors, non-shared clonotypes had lower generation probabilities.

In the case of this clone: The antigen is not known.

Sequencing used immunoSEQ multiplex PCR; TCRdb keeps in-frame clones, though not all of them. The table has approximately 2.4 million clones, around 95% seen once. The CDR3 consists of 17 residues. The V and J ends lost 0 bases and 0 bases respectively, with 10 bases between them. Germline V gene lookup returns CDR1 SGHDT and CDR2 YYEEEE. Source material: naive CD4+ T cells sorted from blood. The subset was: CD45RA+ positively selected. The chain couples TRBV5-6 to TRBJ1-6; possibly TRBD1 for D (5 bases). The TCR comes from a young man in good health. Written as DNA, the CDR3 is TGTGCCAGCAGCTTGGGTATGGGGGGCTCCTATAATTCACCCCTCCACTTT. Protein: CASSLGMGGSYNSPLHF.